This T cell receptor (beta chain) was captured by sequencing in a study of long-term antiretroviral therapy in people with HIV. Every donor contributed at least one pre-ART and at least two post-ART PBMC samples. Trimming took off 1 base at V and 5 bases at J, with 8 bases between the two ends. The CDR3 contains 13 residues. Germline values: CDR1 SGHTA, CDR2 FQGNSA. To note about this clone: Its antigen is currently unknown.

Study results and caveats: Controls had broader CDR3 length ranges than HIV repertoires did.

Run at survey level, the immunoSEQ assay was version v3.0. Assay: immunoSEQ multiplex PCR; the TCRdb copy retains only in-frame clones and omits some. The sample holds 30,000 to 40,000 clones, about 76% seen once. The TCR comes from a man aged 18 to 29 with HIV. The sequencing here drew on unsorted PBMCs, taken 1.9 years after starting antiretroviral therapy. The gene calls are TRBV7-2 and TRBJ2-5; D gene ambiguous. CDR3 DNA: TGTGCCAGCAGCTTAGGAGTGGTGGAGACCCAGTACTTC. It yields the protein CASSLGVVETQYF.